These 17 T cell receptor beta chains were sequenced from one sample in a study of cytomegalovirus exposure and HLA in healthy donors. 13 Jbeta primers and 60 Vbeta primers were used for the PCR. Assay used: immunoSEQ multiplex PCR; TCRdb lists only in-frame clones, some missing. Of 160,000 or so clones listed, around 85% were seen once; the top ten hold about 4.6%. The sample consisted of PBMCs. These receptors were obtained from a man aged 40-50 years in good health and CMV-seronegative.

The rearrangement links TRBV6-4 to TRBJ2-3; D gene uncertain. Trimming stripped 3 bases from V and 0 bases from J, with 7 bases between. This CDR3 has 14 amino acids. CDR1 and CDR2 from the germline V gene are MRHNA and SNTAGT. CDR3 sequence: CASSESESTDTQYF. The CDR3, as DNA: TGTGCCAGCAGTGAAAGTGAGAGCACAGATACGCAGTATTTT.

This clone was found a few times. This CDR3 is CASSPAGTGELFF. CDR3 in DNA: TGCGCCAGCAGCCCGGCGGGCACCGGGGAGCTGTTTTTT. The V gene is TRBV5-1, the J gene TRBJ2-2; D perhaps matches TRBD2 (5 bases). Trimming cost V 4 bases and J 4 bases, with 8 bases left between them. This CDR3 spans 13 amino acids. Looked up from germline, CDR1 is SGHRS and CDR2 is YFSETQ.

Only one count was recorded for this clone. V gene TRBV15 combines with J gene TRBJ1-1, with D maybe TRBD1 (5 bases). Germline assignment: CDR1 LNHNV and CDR2 YYDKDF (reference sequence). The CDR3 loop spans 17 amino acids. The V end was cut by 0 bases, the J end by 4 bases, with 18 bases between. CDR3 amino acids: CATSRDYAREGLTEAFF. The CDR3 coding sequence is TGTGCCACCAGCAGAGATTATGCTAGGGAGGGGCTCACTGAAGCTTTCTTT. Variable domain in full (rest from reference TRBV15 and TRBJ1-1): DAMVIQNPRYQVTQFGKPVTLSCSQTLNHNVMYWYQQKSSQAPKLLFHYYDKDFNNEADTPDNFQSRRPNTSFCFLDIRSPGLGDTAMYLCATSRDYAREGLTEAFFGQGTRLTVV.

The chain links TRBV12-5 to TRBJ1-6; no reliable D call. CDR1 is LGHNT, CDR2 FRNRAP, per germline. This CDR3 comprises 12 residues. V was shortened by 10 bases and J by 3 bases, with 7 bases between the two germline ends. The CDR3 spells CATQDYNSPLHF. The CDR3 bases are TGTGCTACCCAGGACTATAATTCACCCCTCCACTTT.

The gene calls are TRBV7-9 and TRBJ2-1, with D possibly being TRBD2 (6 bases). The CDR3 covers 15 residues. Trimming pared 1 base from V and 6 bases from J, leaving 13 bases between. The V gene's germline CDR1 is SEHNR and CDR2 FQNEAQ (reference sequence). The CDR3 DNA sequence: TGTGCCAGCAGCTTAGTGCCTAGCGCGGGCAATGAGCAGTTCTTC. Translation: CASSLVPSAGNEQFF.

The chain carries TRBV5-6 and TRBJ2-2; TRBD2 matches 13 bases. CDR1 is SGHDT, CDR2 YYEEEE, per germline. V shed 0 bases and J 4 bases; nucleotides not matched to a gene: 6. The CDR3 consists of 18 residues. The CDR3 bases are TGTGCCAGCAGCTTGGCCGGAACTAGCGGGGGGGGCACCGGGGAGCTGTTTTTT. Translating it yields CASSLAGTSGGGTGELFF.

This clone turned up a few times. The chain has TRBV7-9 and TRBJ1-2; no firm D call. The CDR3 is 13 amino acids. Germline V CDR1 and CDR2: SEHNR, FQNEAQ (reference sequence). V was cut by 5 bases and J by 8 bases, with 15 bases left in between. The CDR3 loop reads CASSGGRGYGYTF. The DNA for the CDR3 is TGTGCCAGCAGCGGTGGACGGGGATACGGCTACACCTTC.

The chain joins TRBV5-5 to TRBJ2-3; a possible D gene is TRBD1 (7 bases). Germline assignment: CDR1 SGHKS and CDR2 YYEKEE (reference sequence). The germline V and J ends were trimmed by 1 base and 4 bases, with 22 bases remaining between them. The CDR3 runs 18 residues. The CDR3 protein is CASSLYSGGTARSDTQYF. The CDR3 DNA reads as TGTGCCAGCAGCTTGTATTCAGGCGGGACAGCGAGATCAGATACGCAGTATTTT.

This rearrangement joins TRBV29-1 to TRBJ1-5, with D tentatively TRBD1 (5 bases). V was cut by 4 bases and J by 1 base, with 11 bases left in between. From germline, CDR1 is SQVTM and CDR2 ANQGSEA. There are 14 residues in the CDR3. Here the CDR3 DNA reads TGCAGCGTTGGGGGGGAAGGGAGCAATCAGCCCCAGCATTTT. It encodes CSVGGEGSNQPQHF.

This clone was detected only a few times. The chain couples TRBV21-1 to TRBJ1-5. TRBV21-1 is given as a pseudogene. The length of the CDR3 is 13 residues. The CDR3: CASSSRSNQPQHF. CDR3 nucleotide sequence: TGTGCCAGCAGCAGTCGGAGCAATCAGCCCCAGCATTTT.

The V call is TRBV30, the J call TRBJ1-1, with D perhaps TRBD1 (6 bases). The CDR3 is 12 amino acids. V lost 5 bases to trimming and J lost 5 bases, with 12 bases between them. In germline, CDR1 is GTSNPN, CDR2 SVGIG (reference sequence). CDR3 coding DNA: TGTGCCTGGCCGACTCAGGGGACTGAAGCTTTCTTT. Translated, it gives CAWPTQGTEAFF.

The genes are TRBV6-4 and TRBJ2-2, with 9 bases matching TRBD1. After removal of 1 base from V and 7 bases from J, the junction contained 7 bases not matched to a gene. The CDR3 is 16 residues long. The germline V gene encodes CDR1 MRHNA and CDR2 SNTAGT. The CDR3 protein is CASSDWNRGQVGELFF. For the CDR3, the DNA is TGTGCCAGCAGTGACTGGAACAGGGGGCAGGTCGGGGAGCTGTTTTTT.

The chain combines TRBV2 with TRBJ2-7; D remains ambiguous. Germline lookup yields CDR1 SNHLY and CDR2 FYNNEI. The CDR3 has 14 amino acids. The germline V and J ends were trimmed by 6 bases and 1 base, with 13 bases remaining between them. The CDR3 sequence is CASRPAQWSYEQYF. The DNA of the CDR3 is TGTGCCAGCAGGCCTGCACAGTGGTCCTACGAGCAGTACTTC.

CDR3 loop: CASSDPEVGFADTQYF. As DNA, the CDR3 is TGCGCCAGCAGTGACCCGGAGGTGGGGTTTGCAGATACGCAGTATTTT. The J gene is TRBJ2-3, the V gene TRBV10-2; tentative D call: TRBD2 (5 bases). Looked up from germline, CDR1 is WSHSY and CDR2 is SAAADI. CDR3 size: 16 residues. Trimming pared 3 bases from V and 4 bases from J, leaving 17 bases between.

This chain uses TRBV2 with TRBJ2-6; D possibly corresponds to TRBD1 (5 bases). CDR3 length equals 15 residues. Trimming pared 6 bases from V and 6 bases from J, leaving 15 bases between. Germline lookup yields CDR1 SNHLY and CDR2 FYNNEI. The CDR3 DNA sequence: TGTGCCAGCAGCCAGCTTTCAGGGTCGGCCAACGTCCTGACTTTC. Protein: CASSQLSGSANVLTF. The full variable domain, its missing parts supplied by reference TRBV2 and TRBJ2-6, is EPEVTQTPSHQVTQMGQEVILRCVPISNHLYFYWYRQILGQKVEFLVSFYNNEISEKSEIFDDQFSVERPDGSNFTLKIRSTKLEDSAMYFCASSQLSGSANVLTFGAGSRLTVL.

This clone was observed a single time. The chain carries TRBV12-5 and TRBJ2-2; D is possibly TRBD1 (5 bases). This CDR3 region has 13 residues. Germline V CDR1 and CDR2: LGHNT, FRNRAP. V was trimmed by 6 bases and J by 5 bases, leaving 10 bases between them. CDR3 DNA sequence: TGTGCTAGTGGGCAGGGTTGGACCGGGGAGCTGTTTTTT. Residues: CASGQGWTGELFF. Together with reference TRBV12-5 and TRBJ2-2, the CDR3 gives the full variable domain: DARVTQTPRHKVTEMGQEVTMRCQPILGHNTVFWYRQTMMQGLELLAYFRNRAPLDDSGMPKDRFSAEMPDATLATLKIQPSEPRDSAVYFCASGQGWTGELFFGEGSRLTVL.

The chain carries TRBV7-3 and TRBJ2-1; possibly TRBD2 for D (7 bases). CDR1 and CDR2 from the germline V gene are SGHTA and FQGTGA. The CDR3 is made up of 13 amino acids. Trimming took off 3 bases at V and 10 bases at J, with 13 bases between the two ends. The CDR3 here is CASSFGGAVEQFF. For the CDR3, the DNA is TGTGCCAGCAGCTTTGGGGGGGCGGTAGAGCAGTTCTTC.